This is a list of T cell receptor beta chains from one sample in a study of blood T cell repertoires in COVID-19. Repertoires were generated with immunoSEQ multiplex PCR, while TCRdb's copy carries only in-frame clones and drops some. The sample holds tens of thousands of clones, 89% seen once. Sequenced material: peripheral blood. These receptors all come from a man in his sixties or seventies with active or convalescent COVID-19. The CDR3 runs from the conserved cysteine through the conserved F or W. D genes are given only for firm matches. A row's size may be missing; if present it is once, few, many or a size class.

cdr3_length: 14; d_call: NA; j_call: TRBJ2-2; v_call: TRBV5-1; clone_size: NA; cdr3_aa: CASSLTEYTGELFF; cdr3_nt: TGCGCCAGCAGCTTGACAGAATACACCGGGGAGCTGTTTTTT
cdr3_length: 15; d_call: NA; j_call: TRBJ2-2; v_call: TRBV7-2; clone_size: NA; cdr3_aa: CASSLVAIDTGELFF; cdr3_nt: TGTGCCAGCAGCTTAGTGGCCATCGACACCGGGGAGCTGTTTTTT
cdr3_length: 15; d_call: NA; j_call: TRBJ1-1; v_call: TRBV6-5; clone_size: NA; cdr3_aa: CASSYHTGLDTEAFF; cdr3_nt: TGTGCCAGCAGTTACCACACAGGGCTGGACACTGAAGCTTTCTTT
cdr3_length: 15; d_call: NA; j_call: TRBJ2-7; v_call: TRBV21-1; clone_size: NA; cdr3_aa: CASSLMRGRSYEQYF; cdr3_nt: TGTGCCAGCAGCCTCATGCGGGGGCGTTCCTACGAGCAGTACTTC
cdr3_length: 15; d_call: TRBD1; j_call: TRBJ1-1; v_call: TRBV19; clone_size: NA; cdr3_aa: CASSTKGQGRTEAFF; cdr3_nt: TGTGCCAGTAGTACAAAGGGACAGGGGCGGACTGAAGCTTTCTTT
cdr3_length: 13; d_call: NA; j_call: TRBJ1-2; v_call: TRBV30; clone_size: NA; cdr3_aa: CAWSPGFDYGYTF; cdr3_nt: TGTGCCTGGAGCCCGGGGTTTGACTATGGCTACACCTTC
cdr3_length: 18; d_call: TRBD1; j_call: TRBJ2-7; v_call: TRBV11-2; clone_size: NA; cdr3_aa: CASSLTEMLRDRGHEQYF; cdr3_nt: TGTGCCAGCAGCTTAACCGAGATGCTCCGGGACAGGGGCCACGAGCAGTACTTC
cdr3_length: 17; d_call: NA; j_call: TRBJ2-5; v_call: TRBV7-9; clone_size: once; cdr3_aa: CASRPALGLGGAETQYF; cdr3_nt: TGTGCCAGCAGACCTGCTCTAGGACTAGGGGGAGCAGAGACCCAGTACTTC
cdr3_length: 12; d_call: NA; j_call: TRBJ1-1; v_call: TRBV3-1/TRBV3-2; clone_size: NA; cdr3_aa: CASGQQDTEAFF; cdr3_nt: TGTGCCAGCGGACAACAGGATACTGAAGCTTTCTTT
cdr3_length: 12; d_call: NA; j_call: TRBJ1-2; v_call: TRBV2; clone_size: NA; cdr3_aa: CASRQGLRGYTF; cdr3_nt: TGTGCCAGCAGACAGGGTTTGAGAGGCTACACCTTC
cdr3_length: 15; d_call: TRBD1; j_call: TRBJ2-6; v_call: TRBV4-3; clone_size: NA; cdr3_aa: CASSPGGAGANVLTF; cdr3_nt: TGCGCCAGCAGCCCAGGGGGCGCTGGGGCCAACGTCCTGACTTTC
cdr3_length: 16; d_call: NA; j_call: TRBJ2-4; v_call: TRBV19; clone_size: once; cdr3_aa: CASSIFPLDTGDIQYF; cdr3_nt: TGTGCCAGTAGTATCTTCCCGTTGGACACGGGGGACATTCAGTACTTC
cdr3_length: 12; d_call: NA; j_call: TRBJ2-7; v_call: TRBV5-3; clone_size: few; cdr3_aa: CARRLPFYEQYF; cdr3_nt: TGTGCCAGAAGGCTACCGTTTTACGAGCAGTACTTC
cdr3_length: 16; d_call: NA; j_call: TRBJ1-6; v_call: TRBV2; clone_size: NA; cdr3_aa: CASSESRGVLASPLHF; cdr3_nt: TGTGCCAGCAGTGAATCAAGGGGCGTTTTGGCTTCACCCCTCCACTTT
cdr3_length: 15; d_call: NA; j_call: TRBJ1-5; v_call: TRBV15; clone_size: NA; cdr3_aa: CATSRGGASNQPQHF; cdr3_nt: TGTGCCACCAGCAGAGGAGGAGCTAGCAATCAGCCCCAGCATTTT
cdr3_length: 15; d_call: NA; j_call: TRBJ2-7; v_call: TRBV12-1; clone_size: NA; cdr3_aa: CASSFSWRLPYEQYF; cdr3_nt: TGTGCCAGCAGCTTTTCCTGGAGGCTCCCCTACGAGCAGTACTTC
cdr3_length: 13; d_call: NA; j_call: TRBJ1-1; v_call: TRBV7-7; clone_size: once; cdr3_aa: CASSSGENTEAFF; cdr3_nt: TGTGCCAGCAGCTCGGGGGAGAACACTGAAGCTTTCTTT
cdr3_length: 16; d_call: TRBD1; j_call: TRBJ1-1; v_call: TRBV4-1; clone_size: NA; cdr3_aa: CASSPRTGVGNTEAFF; cdr3_nt: TGCGCCAGCAGCCCCCGGACAGGGGTAGGGAACACTGAAGCTTTCTTT
cdr3_length: 15; d_call: TRBD1; j_call: TRBJ1-1; v_call: TRBV7-8; clone_size: NA; cdr3_aa: CASSFIVRTGAEAFF; cdr3_nt: TGTGCCAGCAGCTTCATCGTCCGGACAGGGGCTGAAGCTTTCTTT
cdr3_length: 16; d_call: NA; j_call: TRBJ1-1; v_call: TRBV12-2; clone_size: NA; cdr3_aa: CASRSRDRGRNTEAFF; cdr3_nt: TGTGCAAGTCGCTCCCGGGACAGGGGTAGGAACACTGAAGCTTTCTTT
cdr3_length: 14; d_call: NA; j_call: TRBJ2-5; v_call: TRBV3-1/TRBV3-2; clone_size: NA; cdr3_aa: CASSQDIGVETQYF; cdr3_nt: TGTGCCAGCAGCCAAGACATAGGGGTGGAGACCCAGTACTTC
cdr3_length: 16; d_call: NA; j_call: TRBJ1-3; v_call: TRBV4-1; clone_size: once; cdr3_aa: CASSQAATFTGNTIYF; cdr3_nt: TGCGCCAGCAGCCAAGCCGCCACATTCACTGGAAACACCATATATTTT
cdr3_length: 18; d_call: TRBD1; j_call: TRBJ2-7; v_call: TRBV5-1; clone_size: NA; cdr3_aa: CASSLGPLRDRFSYEQYF; cdr3_nt: TGCGCCAGCAGCTTGGGTCCGCTCCGGGACAGGTTCTCCTACGAGCAGTACTTC
cdr3_length: 17; d_call: NA; j_call: TRBJ1-1; v_call: TRBV5-1; clone_size: NA; cdr3_aa: CASSLAPGGIANTEAFF; cdr3_nt: TGCGCCAGCAGCTTGGCCCCGGGGGGCATTGCGAACACTGAAGCTTTCTTT
cdr3_length: 14; d_call: TRBD2; j_call: TRBJ2-3; v_call: TRBV19; clone_size: NA; cdr3_aa: CASRPREGADTQYF; cdr3_nt: TGTGCCAGTAGACCCCGGGAGGGGGCAGATACGCAGTATTTT
cdr3_length: 16; d_call: NA; j_call: TRBJ1-2; v_call: TRBV18; clone_size: NA; cdr3_aa: CASSQNEVTGSYGYTF; cdr3_nt: TGTGCCAGCTCTCAGAACGAGGTCACAGGGAGTTATGGCTACACCTTC
cdr3_length: 13; d_call: NA; j_call: TRBJ1-6; v_call: TRBV30; clone_size: NA; cdr3_aa: CAWSGDKGSPLHF; cdr3_nt: TGTGCCTGGAGTGGGGACAAGGGCTCACCCCTCCACTTT
cdr3_length: 14; d_call: NA; j_call: TRBJ1-2; v_call: TRBV5-4; clone_size: NA; cdr3_aa: CASSSGLSRYGYTF; cdr3_nt: TGTGCCAGCAGCTCGGGACTTTCACGCTATGGCTACACCTTC
cdr3_length: 15; d_call: TRBD1; j_call: TRBJ1-5; v_call: TRBV19; clone_size: NA; cdr3_aa: CASSISDRGGQPQHF; cdr3_nt: TGTGCCAGTAGTATATCCGACAGGGGGGGTCAGCCCCAGCATTTT
cdr3_length: 15; d_call: NA; j_call: TRBJ2-7; v_call: TRBV28; clone_size: NA; cdr3_aa: CASRPSGEGDHEQYF; cdr3_nt: TGTGCCAGCAGACCCTCAGGGGAGGGGGACCACGAGCAGTACTTC
cdr3_length: 16; d_call: NA; j_call: TRBJ2-1; v_call: TRBV7-3; clone_size: NA; cdr3_aa: CASSPGGSSSYNEQFF; cdr3_nt: TGTGCCAGCAGCCCCGGAGGCTCGAGCTCCTACAATGAGCAGTTCTTC
cdr3_length: 15; d_call: TRBD1; j_call: TRBJ1-1; v_call: TRBV7-9; clone_size: NA; cdr3_aa: CASSRQGTMNTEAFF; cdr3_nt: TGTGCCAGCAGCCGACAGGGTACTATGAACACTGAAGCTTTCTTT
cdr3_length: 16; d_call: TRBD1; j_call: TRBJ2-2; v_call: TRBV5-1; clone_size: NA; cdr3_aa: CASSSNRGRYTGELFF; cdr3_nt: TGCGCCAGCAGCTCGAACAGGGGCCGATACACCGGGGAGCTGTTTTTT
cdr3_length: 13; d_call: TRBD1; j_call: TRBJ1-2; v_call: TRBV27; clone_size: NA; cdr3_aa: CASSLTGVDGYTF; cdr3_nt: TGTGCCAGCAGTTTGACAGGGGTGGATGGCTACACCTTC
cdr3_length: 15; d_call: NA; j_call: TRBJ1-2; v_call: TRBV2; clone_size: NA; cdr3_aa: CASSEVSREAYGYTF; cdr3_nt: TGTGCCAGCAGTGAAGTTAGCAGGGAGGCCTATGGCTACACCTTC
cdr3_length: 14; d_call: NA; j_call: TRBJ1-1; v_call: TRBV10-1; clone_size: once; cdr3_aa: CASSQQGWGTEAFF; cdr3_nt: TGCGCCAGCAGTCAACAGGGATGGGGCACTGAAGCTTTCTTT
cdr3_length: 17; d_call: TRBD1; j_call: TRBJ1-3; v_call: TRBV5-5; clone_size: NA; cdr3_aa: CASSFPLGQSSGNTIYF; cdr3_nt: TGTGCCAGCAGCTTCCCACTGGGACAGAGCTCTGGAAACACCATATATTTT
cdr3_length: 16; d_call: NA; j_call: TRBJ1-3; v_call: TRBV6-2/TRBV6-3; clone_size: NA; cdr3_aa: CASSYSALGAGNTIYF; cdr3_nt: TGTGCCAGCAGTTACAGTGCGCTAGGAGCCGGAAACACCATATATTTT
cdr3_length: 14; d_call: NA; j_call: TRBJ1-1; v_call: TRBV9; clone_size: NA; cdr3_aa: CASSVTGSNTEAFF; cdr3_nt: TGTGCCAGCAGCGTGACAGGATCGAACACTGAAGCTTTCTTT
cdr3_length: 14; d_call: NA; j_call: TRBJ1-5; v_call: TRBV9; clone_size: NA; cdr3_aa: CASSVGRGHQPQHF; cdr3_nt: TGTGCCAGCAGCGTAGGGAGGGGCCATCAGCCCCAGCATTTT
cdr3_length: 12; d_call: NA; j_call: TRBJ2-3; v_call: TRBV10-1; clone_size: NA; cdr3_aa: CASSESGGTQYF; cdr3_nt: TGCGCCAGCAGTGAGTCGGGGGGTACGCAGTATTTT
cdr3_length: 17; d_call: NA; j_call: TRBJ2-6; v_call: TRBV7-9; clone_size: NA; cdr3_aa: CASSLAGLSSGANVLTF; cdr3_nt: TGTGCCAGCAGCTTAGCCGGACTGAGCTCTGGGGCCAACGTCCTGACTTTC